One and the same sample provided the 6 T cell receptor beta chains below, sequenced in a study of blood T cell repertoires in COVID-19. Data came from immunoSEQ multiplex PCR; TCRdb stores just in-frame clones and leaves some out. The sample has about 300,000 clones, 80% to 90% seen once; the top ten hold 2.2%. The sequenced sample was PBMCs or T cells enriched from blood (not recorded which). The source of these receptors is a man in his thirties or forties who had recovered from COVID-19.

CDR3 bases: TGTGCCAGTAGGCAGACCGGGACAGGCTTAGATGGCTACACCTTC. Translation gives CASRQTGTGLDGYTF. The chain combines TRBV19 with TRBJ1-2, with TRBD1 identical over 8 bases. Germline trimming cut 6 bases from V and 6 bases from J; bases unmatched to any gene: 12. Germline V gene data show CDR1 as LNHDA and CDR2 as SQIVND (reference sequence). The CDR3 runs to 15 residues.

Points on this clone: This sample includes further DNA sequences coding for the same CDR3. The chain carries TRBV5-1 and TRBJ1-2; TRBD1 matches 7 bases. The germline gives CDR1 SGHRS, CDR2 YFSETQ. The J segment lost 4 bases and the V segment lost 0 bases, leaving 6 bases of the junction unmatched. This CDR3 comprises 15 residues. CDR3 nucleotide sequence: TGCGCCAGCAGCTTGGGAGAGGGGGCTGGCTATGGCTACACCTTC. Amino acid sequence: CASSLGEGAGYGYTF.

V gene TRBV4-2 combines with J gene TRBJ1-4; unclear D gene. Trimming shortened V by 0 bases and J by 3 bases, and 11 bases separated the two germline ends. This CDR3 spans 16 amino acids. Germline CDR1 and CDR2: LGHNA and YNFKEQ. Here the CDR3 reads CASSQEFRSSNEKLFF. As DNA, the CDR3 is TGTGCCAGCAGCCAAGAATTCCGTAGTTCTAATGAAAAACTGTTTTTT.

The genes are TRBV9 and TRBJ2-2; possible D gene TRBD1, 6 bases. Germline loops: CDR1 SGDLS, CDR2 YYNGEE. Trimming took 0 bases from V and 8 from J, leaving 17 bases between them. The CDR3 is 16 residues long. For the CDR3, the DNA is TGTGCCAGCAGCGTAGCCACAGGGCTGGTCAAAGGGGAGCTGTTTTTT. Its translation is CASSVATGLVKGELFF.

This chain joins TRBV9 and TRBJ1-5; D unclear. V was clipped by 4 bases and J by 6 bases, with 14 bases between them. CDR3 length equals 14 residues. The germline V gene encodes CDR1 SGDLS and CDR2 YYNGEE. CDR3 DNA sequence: TGTGCCAGCAGCCCTTATCAAACGGGTCAGCCCCAGCATTTT. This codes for CASSPYQTGQPQHF.

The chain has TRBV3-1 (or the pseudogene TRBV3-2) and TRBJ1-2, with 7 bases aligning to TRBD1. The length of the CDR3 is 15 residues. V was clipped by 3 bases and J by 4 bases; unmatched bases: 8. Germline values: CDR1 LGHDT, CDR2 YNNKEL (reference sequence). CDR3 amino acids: CASSQYGTEGYGYTF. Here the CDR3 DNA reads TGTGCCAGCAGCCAGTACGGGACAGAGGGCTATGGCTACACCTTC.